This is a list of T cell receptor beta chains from one sample in a study of blood T cell repertoires in COVID-19. TCRdb keeps only in-frame clones here, not all; method: immunoSEQ multiplex PCR. The data hold over 250,000 clones, with approximately 91% observed a single time. The specimen was peripheral blood. Receptors originate from a woman aged 60-75 years with acute or convalescent COVID-19. Both conserved end residues are part of each CDR3. A D gene is named only where the DNA matches it firmly. Rows may omit the clone size; those that give it use once, few, many or a size class.

TRBJ1-2	TRBV19	TRBD1	.	15	CASRSTGSGDAGYTF	TGTGCCAGTAGATCGACAGGGTCGGGGGATGCTGGCTACACCTTC
TRBJ1-1	TRBV21-1	.	.	15	CASSKGASGGTEAFF	TGTGCCAGCAGCAAAGGGGCCTCCGGTGGCACTGAAGCTTTCTTT
TRBJ2-1	TRBV5-5	.	.	15	CASSFRENFYNEQFF	TGTGCCAGCAGCTTCCGGGAAAACTTCTACAATGAGCAGTTCTTC
TRBJ1-4	TRBV19	.	.	17	CASSIVGSGATNEKLFF	TGTGCCAGTAGTATAGTAGGCTCGGGAGCAACTAATGAAAAACTGTTTTTT
TRBJ1-2	TRBV28	TRBD1	.	15	CASSFRDRGVYGYTF	TGTGCCAGCAGTTTCCGGGACAGGGGAGTCTATGGCTACACCTTC
TRBJ1-1	TRBV7-9	.	.	14	CASTPFGPNTEAFF	TGTGCCAGCACCCCTTTTGGCCCGAACACTGAAGCTTTCTTT
TRBJ2-7	TRBV27	TRBD1	.	15	CASSSRRDRGDEQYF	TGTGCCAGCAGTAGCCGCCGGGACAGGGGCGACGAGCAGTACTTC
TRBJ2-1	TRBV10-3	TRBD1	.	15	CAISGQQGPYNEQFF	TGTGCCATCAGTGGCCAACAGGGGCCTTACAATGAGCAGTTCTTC
TRBJ1-1	TRBV4-2	.	.	16	CASSQVGQGINTEAFF	TGTGCCAGCAGCCAAGTCGGGCAGGGAATTAACACTGAAGCTTTCTTT
TRBJ2-5	TRBV27	TRBD2	.	13	CATGLAGRETQYF	TGTGCCACAGGACTAGCGGGGCGAGAGACCCAGTACTTC
TRBJ1-1	TRBV18	TRBD1	.	14	CASSRGTANTEAFF	TGTGCCAGCTCACGTGGGACAGCGAACACTGAAGCTTTCTTT
TRBJ1-2	TRBV30	.	.	16	CAWSGVKDSSLYGYTF	TGTGCCTGGAGTGGGGTCAAGGACTCCTCGCTCTATGGCTACACCTTC
TRBJ1-4	TRBV6-5	TRBD1	.	14	CASSLGTGVEKLFF	TGTGCCAGCAGTCTCGGGACAGGGGTTGAAAAACTGTTTTTT
TRBJ2-2	TRBV7-9	TRBD2	.	16	CASSSTSGGGTGELFF	TGTGCCAGCAGCTCCACTAGCGGGGGGGGCACCGGGGAGCTGTTTTTT
TRBJ1-2	TRBV20-1	.	.	10	CSARQDGYTF	TGCAGTGCTAGACAGGATGGCTACACCTTC
TRBJ1-3	TRBV21-1	.	.	19	CASSKALGDSPISGNTIYF	TGTGCCAGCAGCAAAGCGCTGGGGGACTCTCCCATTTCAGGAAACACCATATATTTT
TRBJ2-3	TRBV28	.	.	17	CASSVRGFLQRTDTQYF	TGTGCCAGCAGCGTAAGGGGCTTCCTACAGCGCACAGATACGCAGTATTTT
TRBJ1-1	TRBV28	.	.	16	CASSFGTGGPNTEAFF	TGTGCCAGCAGTTTCGGGACCGGGGGTCCGAACACTGAAGCTTTCTTT
TRBJ1-1	TRBV10-3	TRBD1	.	14	CAISDRQGNTEAFF	TGTGCCATCAGTGACCGACAGGGGAACACTGAAGCTTTCTTT
TRBJ2-3	TRBV5-1	TRBD1	once	15	CASSLAGGGPDTQYF	TGCGCCAGCAGCTTGGCAGGGGGCGGCCCAGATACGCAGTATTTT
TRBJ2-2	TRBV7-6	.	once	13	CASSYSLDGELFF	TGTGCCAGCAGCTACTCTCTCGACGGGGAGCTGTTTTTT
TRBJ2-2	TRBV5-4	.	.	15	CASSLPELNTGELFF	TGTGCCAGCAGCTTGCCCGAGTTGAACACCGGGGAGCTGTTTTTT
TRBJ1-5	TRBV19	.	.	16	CASSSREGLGNQPQHF	TGTGCCAGTAGTAGCAGGGAGGGCTTAGGCAATCAGCCCCAGCATTTT
TRBJ1-5	TRBV27	TRBD1	once	13	CASRQGAQQPQHF	TGTGCCAGCAGACAGGGGGCGCAGCAGCCCCAGCATTTT
TRBJ2-3	TRBV20-1	.	.	16	CSASSPTGTGTDTQYF	TGCAGTGCTAGTTCCCCCACAGGGACCGGCACAGATACGCAGTATTTT
TRBJ2-5	TRBV5-4	TRBD2	.	14	CASSDGGNQETQYF	TGTGCCAGCAGCGACGGGGGGAACCAAGAGACCCAGTACTTC
TRBJ2-2	TRBV7-6	TRBD2	.	17	CASSLGALAGGTGELFF	TGTGCCAGCAGCTTAGGAGCCCTAGCGGGAGGTACCGGGGAGCTGTTTTTT
TRBJ1-5	TRBV5-4	TRBD1	.	14	CASSYAPGGQPQHF	TGTGCCAGCAGCTACGCCCCAGGGGGGCAGCCCCAGCATTTT
TRBJ1-5	TRBV30	.	.	12	CASKSSNQPQHF	TGTGCCTCAAAATCTAGCAATCAGCCCCAGCATTTT
TRBJ2-2	TRBV7-2	.	.	16	CASSLEQASNTGELFF	TGTGCCAGCAGCTTAGAACAGGCTTCGAACACCGGGGAGCTGTTTTTT
TRBJ1-4	TRBV12-3/TRBV12-4	.	.	13	CASRGGANEKLFF	TGTGCCAGCAGGGGGGGGGCTAATGAAAAACTGTTTTTT
TRBJ1-2	TRBV3-1/TRBV3-2	TRBD1	few	16	CASSQDDAGGRYGYTF	TGTGCCAGCAGCCAAGATGATGCAGGGGGCCGATATGGCTACACCTTC
TRBJ2-3	TRBV7-6	.	.	21	CASSFRPKKALDRYYTDTQYF	TGTGCCAGCAGCTTCAGGCCGAAAAAAGCCCTAGACAGGTATTACACAGATACGCAGTATTTT
TRBJ1-2	TRBV27	.	.	15	CASSSFGGGDYGYTF	TGTGCCAGCAGTTCCTTCGGGGGAGGGGACTATGGCTACACCTTC
TRBJ1-2	TRBV4-1	.	.	14	CASSLSGGSDGYTF	TGCGCCAGCAGCCTCAGTGGAGGGTCGGATGGCTACACCTTC
TRBJ2-7	TRBV10-3	TRBD2	.	14	CAISVAGESDEQYF	TGTGCCATCAGCGTAGCGGGAGAGAGCGACGAGCAGTACTTC
TRBJ2-4	TRBV7-2	.	.	18	CASSLDLQGSSTKNIQYF	TGTGCCAGCAGCTTAGATCTTCAGGGCAGTTCTACCAAAAACATTCAGTACTTC
TRBJ2-1	TRBV6-2/TRBV6-3	TRBD2	few	15	CASSVTSGRPDEQFF	TGTGCCAGCAGTGTAACTAGCGGGAGGCCAGATGAGCAGTTCTTC
TRBJ2-7	TRBV5-6	TRBD2	.	15	CASRLGLAGGYEQYF	TGTGCCAGCAGACTGGGACTAGCGGGAGGATACGAGCAGTACTTC
TRBJ1-6	TRBV6-5	TRBD1	few	15	CASSLEGASNSPLHF	TGTGCCAGCAGTTTGGAGGGGGCTTCGAATTCACCCCTCCACTTT
TRBJ2-3	TRBV28	.	.	15	CASSHQTGEGDTQYF	TGTGCCAGCAGCCATCAGACAGGGGAGGGAGATACGCAGTATTTT
TRBJ2-7	TRBV2	TRBD2	once	15	CASTSQGGEGYEQYF	TGTGCCAGCACCTCCCAGGGAGGGGAGGGGTACGAGCAGTACTTC
TRBJ2-2	TRBV27	TRBD2	.	16	CASSLGSGGGSGELFF	TGTGCCAGCAGTTTGGGCTCCGGGGGGGGCTCCGGGGAGCTGTTTTTT
TRBJ2-5	TRBV11-2	.	.	13	CASSPKFQETQYF	TGTGCCAGCAGCCCCAAATTCCAAGAGACCCAGTACTTC
TRBJ1-2	TRBV19	TRBD1	.	12	CASSPGQYGYTF	TGTGCCAGTAGCCCGGGACAGTATGGCTACACCTTC
TRBJ1-3	TRBV11-2	.	.	15	CASRGAGGPGNTIYF	TGTGCCAGCAGGGGGGCGGGAGGGCCTGGAAACACCATATATTTT
TRBJ2-3	TRBV3-1/TRBV3-2	TRBD2	.	17	CASSQDPAGEGTDTQYF	TGTGCCAGCAGCCAAGACCCAGCGGGAGAAGGCACAGATACGCAGTATTTT